This is a list of T cell receptor beta chains from one sample in a study of T cell responses to AZD1222 COVID-19 vaccine. The protocol was immunoSEQ multiplex PCR, while the TCRdb copy is restricted to in-frame clones and leaves out a portion. The data contain about 150,000 clones, about nine tenths of them singletons. The starting material was peripheral blood, obtained on day 0 of MenACWY control vaccination. These receptors were collected from an adult in good health. Each CDR3 is given with its conserved first and last residue. Each record gives: V gene, D gene, J gene, clone size, CDR3 DNA, CDR3 protein. A D gene is named only where the DNA matches it firmly. Expanded clones get a size class; other rows say once, few or many, or leave the size out.

>TRBV7-2|NA|TRBJ1-5|NA
TGTGCCAGCAGCTTATATGGTAGCAATCAGCCCCAGCATTTT
CASSLYGSNQPQHF
>TRBV7-9|TRBD1|TRBJ1-6|once
TGTGCCAGCAGCCTTGGACAGGGGGCGAGCCATAATTCACCCCTCCACTTT
CASSLGQGASHNSPLHF
>TRBV20-1|NA|TRBJ1-2|few
TGCAGTGCTAGTCGGAGAACAGGGAACTATGGCTACACCTTC
CSASRRTGNYGYTF
>TRBV11-3|TRBD1|TRBJ2-7|NA
TGTGCCAGCAGCTTGGGACAGGGTAACGAGCAGTACTTC
CASSLGQGNEQYF
>TRBV5-6|NA|TRBJ1-6|NA
TGTGCCAGCAGCTTGGAAATGGTGACAGGATCAGAAGGGACACCCCTCCACTTT
CASSLEMVTGSEGTPLHF
>TRBV5-1|NA|TRBJ1-2|NA
TGCGCCAGCAGCTTGGAGGGAGGCTATGGCTACACCTTC
CASSLEGGYGYTF
>TRBV5-6|TRBD2|TRBJ2-1|NA
TGTGCCAGCAGCTTGTCGGCTAGCGGGTTCTACAATGAGCAGTTCTTC
CASSLSASGFYNEQFF
>TRBV10-3|TRBD1|TRBJ2-5|NA
TGTGCCATCAGTGGGACAGGTCAAGAGACCCAGTACTTC
CAISGTGQETQYF
>TRBV7-2|NA|TRBJ1-4|NA
TGTGCCAGCAGCGCCCGACTGGCGGGAGGAAAACTGTTTTTT
CASSARLAGGKLFF
>TRBV10-3|NA|TRBJ1-4|NA
TGTGCCATCCAGGGATCCGCTAATGAAAAACTGTTTTTT
CAIQGSANEKLFF
>TRBV30|TRBD1|TRBJ1-6|NA
TGTGCCTGGAGTTATTTTGACAGGGAGGCCTATAATTCACCCCTCCACTTT
CAWSYFDREAYNSPLHF
>TRBV24-1|NA|TRBJ2-1|once
TGTGCCACCAGTGATTTCCAGGCGCTCGGGCAGTTCTTC
CATSDFQALGQFF
>TRBV5-1|NA|TRBJ1-3|NA
TGCGCCAGCAGGGGCGGATCTGGAAACACCATATATTTT
CASRGGSGNTIYF
>TRBV19|NA|TRBJ2-3|NA
TGTGCCAGTAGTAAGGGGGTATACCGAGATACGCAGTATTTT
CASSKGVYRDTQYF
>TRBV6-6|NA|TRBJ1-6|NA
TGTGCCAGCAGTCCACCCCGCGGGGGGGTGTCTAATTCACCCCTCCACTTT
CASSPPRGGVSNSPLHF
>TRBV12-3/TRBV12-4|NA|TRBJ2-6|NA
TGTGCCGGCAGTCACTCTGGGGCCAACGTCCTGACTTTC
CAGSHSGANVLTF
>TRBV20-1|TRBD1|TRBJ2-3|NA
TGCAGTGCTAGTACCGGGACAGGGATTTTATATACGCAGTATTTT
CSASTGTGILYTQYF
>TRBV19|NA|TRBJ1-5|NA
TGTGCCAGCGCCCCGCCGGTCAATCAGCCCCAGCATTTT
CASAPPVNQPQHF
>TRBV3-1/TRBV3-2|TRBD1|TRBJ2-1|NA
TGTGCCAGCAGCCAAGCAACACAGGGGAATGAGCAGTTCTTC
CASSQATQGNEQFF
>TRBV6-5|TRBD1|TRBJ2-1|once
TGTGCCAGCAGAAAGACAGGGGCCCATGAGCAGTTCTTC
CASRKTGAHEQFF
>TRBV27|TRBD1|TRBJ1-6|NA
TGTGCCAGCACCCGGGACAGGAGAAATTCACCCCTCCACTTT
CASTRDRRNSPLHF
>TRBV4-3|NA|TRBJ2-5|NA
TGCGCCAGCAGCCAAGAGCATGAGGACTCCCCGTACCAAGAGACCCAGTACTTC
CASSQEHEDSPYQETQYF
>TRBV19|NA|TRBJ1-1|NA
TGTGCCAGTAGTATCTGGGCGCGCACTGAAGCTTTCTTT
CASSIWARTEAFF
>TRBV28|TRBD1|TRBJ1-5|NA
TGTGCCAGCAGTCTCTCCGGGACAGGGGGCTTCAATCAGCCCCAGCATTTT
CASSLSGTGGFNQPQHF
>TRBV6-5|NA|TRBJ1-1|NA
TGTGCCAGCACCCAGGGTGGCATCCACGAAGCTTTCTTT
CASTQGGIHEAFF
>TRBV5-1|TRBD1|TRBJ1-1|once
TGCGCCAGCGGAGCAGGGGGATTGAACACTGAAGCTTTCTTT
CASGAGGLNTEAFF
>TRBV10-3|TRBD2|TRBJ2-5|NA
TGTGCCATCAGTGAGTCAGATAGCGGGACAGAGACCCAGTACTTC
CAISESDSGTETQYF
>TRBV5-1|NA|TRBJ1-1|NA
TGCGCCAGCAGCTTGGAAGGGGTCCCGGCCACTGAAGCTTTCTTT
CASSLEGVPATEAFF
>TRBV11-2|NA|TRBJ2-7|NA
TGTGCCAGCACCCTTACCTCGGGGGAGGTCTACGAGCAGTACTTC
CASTLTSGEVYEQYF
>TRBV24-1|TRBD1|TRBJ2-3|NA
TGTGCCACCAGTGGGGGCTGGGGCCAGGGGGTTGGCACAGATACGCAGTATTTT
CATSGGWGQGVGTDTQYF
>TRBV4-1|NA|TRBJ1-2|NA
TGCGCCAGCAGCCGGGGAGAAGACTATGGCTACACCTTC
CASSRGEDYGYTF
>TRBV6-5|NA|TRBJ1-1|NA
TGTGCCAGCAGGGTTTGGGGGAAATACACTGAAGCTTTCTTT
CASRVWGKYTEAFF
>TRBV4-3|NA|TRBJ1-6|once
TGCGCCAGCAGCCAAGATCCAGGCAGGGACAATTCACCCCTCCACTTT
CASSQDPGRDNSPLHF
>TRBV18|TRBD1|TRBJ1-2|NA
TGTGCCAGCTCACCTGACAGGGGCTATGGCTACACCTTC
CASSPDRGYGYTF
>TRBV4-2|NA|TRBJ2-2|NA
TGTGCCAGCAGCCAAGATAGGACAGCCAACACCGGGGAGCTGTTTTTT
CASSQDRTANTGELFF
>TRBV7-3|TRBD2|TRBJ2-1|once
TGTGCCAGCAGCTTAAAGAGCGGGACTAATGAGCAGTTCTTC
CASSLKSGTNEQFF
>TRBV15|NA|TRBJ1-5|NA
TGTGCCACCAGCAGCAGAGGGTCCATCCAGCCCCAGCATTTT
CATSSRGSIQPQHF
>TRBV24-1|TRBD1|TRBJ2-3|NA
TGTGCCACCAGTGAAAGGGACAGGGGAACAGATACGCAGTATTTT
CATSERDRGTDTQYF
>TRBV27|TRBD2|TRBJ2-1|NA
TGTGCCAGCAGCTTAGGACTAGCGGGGGCCCCGGGAGAGCAGTTCTTC
CASSLGLAGAPGEQFF
>TRBV11-3|TRBD2|TRBJ2-1|NA
TGTGCCAGCACCTTACTCGAGGGAGGGCGTTCCTACAATGAGCAGTTCTTC
CASTLLEGGRSYNEQFF
>TRBV5-1|NA|TRBJ1-1|once
TGCGCCAGCAGCTTTTCAGGGGTGGCCGGCACTGAAGCTTTCTTT
CASSFSGVAGTEAFF
>TRBV28|TRBD1|TRBJ1-2|NA
TGTGCCAGCAAAGCACCGGGACAGGACTATGGCTACACCTTC
CASKAPGQDYGYTF
>TRBV28|TRBD2|TRBJ2-5|NA
TGTGCCAGCAGTTCGCCGAGGCGGGGGGGAAAAGAGACCCAGTACTTC
CASSSPRRGGKETQYF
>TRBV19|TRBD2|TRBJ2-2|once
TGTGCCAGTAGTATAGCGGGGGGGACCAACACCGGGGAGCTGTTTTTT
CASSIAGGTNTGELFF
>TRBV4-2|NA|TRBJ1-4|NA
TGTGCCAGCAGCCATGACAGGTCCCAGGGTGAAAAACTGTTTTTT
CASSHDRSQGEKLFF
>TRBV6-5|NA|TRBJ2-2|NA
TGTGCCAGCAGTTACGGACGGACGGGCACCGGGGAGCTGTTTTTT
CASSYGRTGTGELFF
>TRBV19|NA|TRBJ2-7|NA
TGTGCCAGTAGTCCCTCCGCTGGGGCTGGCCACGAGCAGTACTTC
CASSPSAGAGHEQYF
>TRBV5-4|NA|TRBJ1-6|NA
TGTGCCAGCAGCTTGGCGGGGGCGCACTCACCCCTCCACTTT
CASSLAGAHSPLHF
>TRBV28|NA|TRBJ1-2|NA
TGTGCCAGCAGTTTTACAGGGCGTAACTATGGCTACACCTTC
CASSFTGRNYGYTF
>TRBV6-5|NA|TRBJ1-2|NA
TGTGCCAGCAGTTACTCCAACCCTCTGGATGGCTACACCTTC
CASSYSNPLDGYTF
>TRBV28|NA|TRBJ1-1|NA
TGTGCCAGCAGTTTTCTCTCGCGGACAACTGAAGCTTTCTTT
CASSFLSRTTEAFF
>TRBV5-4|TRBD2|TRBJ2-7|NA
TGTGCCAGCAGCTTGGGGCTAGCGGAAACCTACGAGCAGTACTTC
CASSLGLAETYEQYF
>TRBV5-4|TRBD1|TRBJ2-1|NA
TGTGCCAGCAGCTTGGGTCTTGGGACAGGGGGGAATGAGCAGTTCTTC
CASSLGLGTGGNEQFF
>TRBV7-8|NA|TRBJ2-3|once
TGTGCCAGCAGCTTAAGGGAAACAGATACGCAGTATTTT
CASSLRETDTQYF